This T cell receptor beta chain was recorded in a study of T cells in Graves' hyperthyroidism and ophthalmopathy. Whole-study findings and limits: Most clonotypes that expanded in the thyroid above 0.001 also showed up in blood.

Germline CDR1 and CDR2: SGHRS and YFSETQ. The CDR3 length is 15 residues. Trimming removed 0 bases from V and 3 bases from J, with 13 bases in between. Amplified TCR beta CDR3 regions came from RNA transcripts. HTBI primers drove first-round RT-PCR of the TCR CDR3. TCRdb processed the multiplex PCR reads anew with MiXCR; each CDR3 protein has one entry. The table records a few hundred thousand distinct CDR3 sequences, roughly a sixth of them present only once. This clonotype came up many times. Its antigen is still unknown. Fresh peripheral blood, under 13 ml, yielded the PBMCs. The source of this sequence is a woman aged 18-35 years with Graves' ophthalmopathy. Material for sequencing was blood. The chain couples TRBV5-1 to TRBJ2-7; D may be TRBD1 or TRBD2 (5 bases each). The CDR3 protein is CASSLVSGSSYEQYF. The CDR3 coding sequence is TGCGCCAGCAGCTTGGTCTCAGGGAGCAGCTACGAGCAGTACTTC.